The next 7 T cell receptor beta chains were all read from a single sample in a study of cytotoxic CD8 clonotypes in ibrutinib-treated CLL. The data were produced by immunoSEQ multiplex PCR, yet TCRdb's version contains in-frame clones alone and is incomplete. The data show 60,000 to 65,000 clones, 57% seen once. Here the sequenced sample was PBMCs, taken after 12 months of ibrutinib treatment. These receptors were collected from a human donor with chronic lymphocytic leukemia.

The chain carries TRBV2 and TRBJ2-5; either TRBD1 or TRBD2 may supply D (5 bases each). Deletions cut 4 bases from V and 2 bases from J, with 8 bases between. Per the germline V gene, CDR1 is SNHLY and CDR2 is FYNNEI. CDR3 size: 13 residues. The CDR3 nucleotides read TGTGCCAGCAGTGTTGGGGGACAAGAGACCCAGTACTTC. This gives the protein CASSVGGQETQYF.

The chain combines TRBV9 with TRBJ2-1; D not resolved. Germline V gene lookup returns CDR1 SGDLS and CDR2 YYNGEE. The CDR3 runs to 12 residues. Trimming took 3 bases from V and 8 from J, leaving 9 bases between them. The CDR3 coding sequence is TGTGCCAGCAGCGCTGGGCGGCATGAGCAGTTCTTC. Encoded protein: CASSAGRHEQFF.

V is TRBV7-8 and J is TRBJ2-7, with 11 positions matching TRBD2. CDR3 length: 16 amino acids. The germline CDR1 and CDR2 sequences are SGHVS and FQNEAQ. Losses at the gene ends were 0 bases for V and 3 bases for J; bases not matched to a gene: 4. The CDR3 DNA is TGTGCCAGCAGCTTAGCCGTGGGACTAGCGGACTACGAGCAGTACTTC. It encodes CASSLAVGLADYEQYF.

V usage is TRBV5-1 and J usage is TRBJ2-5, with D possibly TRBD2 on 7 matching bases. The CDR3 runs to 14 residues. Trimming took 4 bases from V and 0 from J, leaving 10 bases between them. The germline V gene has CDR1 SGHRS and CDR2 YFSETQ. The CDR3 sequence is CASSLGGDQETQYF. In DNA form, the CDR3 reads TGCGCCAGCAGCCTAGGGGGGGACCAAGAGACCCAGTACTTC. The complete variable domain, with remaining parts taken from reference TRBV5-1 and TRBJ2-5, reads KAGVTQTPRYLIKTRGQQVTLSCSPISGHRSVSWYQQTPGQGLQFLFEYFSETQRNKGNFPGRFSGRQFSNSRSEMNVSTLELGDSALYLCASSLGGDQETQYFGPGTRLLVL.

This CDR3 is CASSVHRTARDNEQFF. CDR3 nucleotides: TGCGCCAGCAGCGTACATCGGACTGCGCGGGACAATGAGCAGTTCTTC. This rearrangement joins TRBV4-1 to TRBJ2-1; D might be TRBD2 (5 bases). The CDR3 sequence is 16 residues long. V was clipped by 5 bases and J by 5 bases, with 19 bases between them. The germline gives CDR1 MGHRA, CDR2 YSYEKL.

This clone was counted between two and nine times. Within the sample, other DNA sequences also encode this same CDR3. The CDR3 nucleotides are TGTGCCAGCAGTTTATTAGGGGGGGGTCAGCCCCAGCATTTT. Protein: CASSLLGGGQPQHF. The rearrangement uses TRBV28 and TRBJ1-5, with a weak D call TRBD1 (6 bases). The CDR3 totals 14 residues. Between the trimmed V and J ends, which lost 1 base and 6 bases, there was a span of 10 bases. Looked up from germline, CDR1 is MDHEN and CDR2 is SYDVKM.

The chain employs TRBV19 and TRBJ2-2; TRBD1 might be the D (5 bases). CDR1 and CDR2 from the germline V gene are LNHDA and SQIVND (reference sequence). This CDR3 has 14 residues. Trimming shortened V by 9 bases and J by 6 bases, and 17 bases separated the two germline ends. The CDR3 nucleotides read TGTGCCAGCCGGCCAGGGAACGGTGCCGGGGAGCTGTTTTTT. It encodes CASRPGNGAGELFF. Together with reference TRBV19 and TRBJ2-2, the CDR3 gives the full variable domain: DGGITQSPKYLFRKEGQNVTLSCEQNLNHDAMYWYRQDPGQGLRLIYYSQIVNDFQKGDIAEGYSVSREKKESFPLTVTSAQKNPTAFYLCASRPGNGAGELFFGEGSRLTVL.